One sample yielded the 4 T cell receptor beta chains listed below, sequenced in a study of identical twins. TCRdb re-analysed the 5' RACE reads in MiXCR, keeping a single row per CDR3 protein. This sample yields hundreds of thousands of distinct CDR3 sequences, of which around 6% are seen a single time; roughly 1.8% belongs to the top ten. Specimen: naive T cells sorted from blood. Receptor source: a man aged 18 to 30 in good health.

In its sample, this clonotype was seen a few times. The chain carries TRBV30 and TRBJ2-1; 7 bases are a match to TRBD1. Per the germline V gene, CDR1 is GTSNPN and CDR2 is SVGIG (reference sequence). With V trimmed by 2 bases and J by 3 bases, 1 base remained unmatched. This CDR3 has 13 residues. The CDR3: CAWSRDSYNEQFF. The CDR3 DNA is TGTGCCTGGAGTAGGGACAGCTACAATGAGCAGTTCTTC.

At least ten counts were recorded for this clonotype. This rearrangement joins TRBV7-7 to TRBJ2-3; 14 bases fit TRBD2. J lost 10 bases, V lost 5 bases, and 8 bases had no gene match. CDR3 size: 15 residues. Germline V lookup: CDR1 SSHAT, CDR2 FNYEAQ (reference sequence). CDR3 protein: CASSPGLAGVIAQYF. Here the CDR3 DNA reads TGTGCCAGCAGCCCGGGACTAGCGGGAGTCATCGCGCAGTATTTT.

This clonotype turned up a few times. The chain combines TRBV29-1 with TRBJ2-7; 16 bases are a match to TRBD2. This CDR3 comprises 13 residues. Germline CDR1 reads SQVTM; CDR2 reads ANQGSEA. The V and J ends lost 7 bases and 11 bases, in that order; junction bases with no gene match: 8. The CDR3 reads CSAGLAGGPSEYF. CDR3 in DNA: TGCAGCGCGGGACTAGCGGGAGGGCCGAGCGAGTACTTC.

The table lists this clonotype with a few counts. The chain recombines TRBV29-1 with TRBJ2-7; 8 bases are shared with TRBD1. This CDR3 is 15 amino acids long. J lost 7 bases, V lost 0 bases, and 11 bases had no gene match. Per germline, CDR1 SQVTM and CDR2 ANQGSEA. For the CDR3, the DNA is TGCAGCGTTGAAGAGAGGAGGCAGGGGGCGGGGGAGCAGTACTTC. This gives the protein CSVEERRQGAGEQYF.